This is a list of T cell receptor beta chains from one sample in a study of neurological immune-mediated disorders. A single record per CDR3 protein comes from TCRdb applying MiXCR to the 5' RACE reads. The table records 75,000 to 80,000 distinct CDR3 sequences, less than 5.5% of them present only once. Material for sequencing was PBMCs. The source is a young woman with multiple sclerosis. Both conserved end residues are part of each CDR3. D genes are given only for firm matches. Some rows have no size entry. The others give once, few or many, or a class for an expanded clone.

>TRBJ2-5|TRBD2|14|TRBV20-1|many
TGCAGTGCTAGACAACTAGCGCTGGAAGAGACCCAGTACTTC
CSARQLALEETQYF
>TRBJ2-7|TRBD1|15|TRBV13|many
TGTGCCAGCAGCTCCGCGGGACAGGTGGAATTCGAGCAGTACTTC
CASSSAGQVEFEQYF
>TRBJ2-7|TRBD2|14|TRBV6-5|few
TGTGCCAGCAGCCGCACGGCGGGAGACTACGAGCAGTACTTC
CASSRTAGDYEQYF
>TRBJ1-1|.|15|TRBV6-5|.
TGTGCCAGCAGTCACCTCGGGCGGGGAGGCACTGAAGCTTTCTTT
CASSHLGRGGTEAFF
>TRBJ1-6|.|14|TRBV27|many
TGTGCCAGCAGCCAGACAGGCAGGGATTCACCCCTCCACTTT
CASSQTGRDSPLHF
>TRBJ2-1|.|15|TRBV29-1|.
TGCAGCGTTGGTCCCCCGAGTGGATCCTACAATGAGCAGTTCTTC
CSVGPPSGSYNEQFF
>TRBJ1-2|TRBD1|12|TRBV10-3|.
TGTGCCATCAGTGACAGGGGGGATGGCTACACCTTC
CAISDRGDGYTF
>TRBJ1-1|.|13|TRBV11-2|few
TGTGCCAGCAGCTCTTATACAGACACTGAAGCTTTCTTT
CASSSYTDTEAFF
>TRBJ2-4|.|13|TRBV12-3/TRBV12-4|many
TGTGCCAGCACCTCTGCGGAAGCGGGCATTCAGTACTTC
CASTSAEAGIQYF
>TRBJ2-1|.|12|TRBV20-1|many
TGCAGCACCGTTATAGATTTCAATGAGCAGTTCTTC
CSTVIDFNEQFF
>TRBJ2-1|TRBD2|13|TRBV6-1|many
TGTGCCAGCCCGGGACTAGGTCGTAATGAGCAGTTCTTC
CASPGLGRNEQFF
>TRBJ2-4|TRBD2|13|TRBV7-6|few
TGTGCCAGCAGCTTAGCGCCGGGGGGGGACCAGTACTTC
CASSLAPGGDQYF
>TRBJ2-1|.|13|TRBV19|.
TGTGCCAGTAGTACGACGGTATACAATGAGCAGTTCTTC
CASSTTVYNEQFF
>TRBJ2-1|TRBD1|13|TRBV28|few
TGTGCCAGCAGTTTAATGGGACAGGGTAAATCGTTCTTC
CASSLMGQGKSFF
>TRBJ2-7|TRBD1|14|TRBV12-3/TRBV12-4|many
TGTGCCAGCAGTTTGGGGACAGTCTCCTACGAGCAGTACTTC
CASSLGTVSYEQYF
>TRBJ1-2|TRBD1|13|TRBV20-1|many
TGCAGTGCAAGAGGGACAGAGAACTATGGCTACACCTTC
CSARGTENYGYTF
>TRBJ2-7|.|15|TRBV12-3/TRBV12-4|few
TGTGCCAGCAGTCCTTGGGACTTTAGCTCCTACGAGCAGTACTTC
CASSPWDFSSYEQYF
>TRBJ2-1|.|13|TRBV12-3/TRBV12-4|many
TGTGCCAGCAGTAGTACAGGGTTGGGTGAGCAGTTCTTC
CASSSTGLGEQFF
>TRBJ2-7|TRBD2|15|TRBV5-6|many
TGTGCCAGCAGCCTGAGAGCGGGACGAATCTACGAGCAGTACTTC
CASSLRAGRIYEQYF
>TRBJ1-4|TRBD1|14|TRBV12-3/TRBV12-4|many
TGTGCCAGTACCTGGGACAGGGCTAATGAAAAACTGTTTTTT
CASTWDRANEKLFF
>TRBJ2-1|.|14|TRBV11-2|few
TGTGCCAGCAGCTTGGCGGGAAATAGGAATGAGCAGTTCTTC
CASSLAGNRNEQFF
>TRBJ2-7|.|14|TRBV20-1|few
TGCAGTGCTGGAGACAGTTACCTTACCTACGAGCAGTACTTC
CSAGDSYLTYEQYF
>TRBJ1-2|.|11|TRBV2|few
TGTGCCAGCGAGATGGACTATGGCTACACCTTC
CASEMDYGYTF
>TRBJ1-1|.|15|TRBV5-1|many
TGCGCCAGCAGCTTGTCGCAGGCAGAGAACACTGAAGCTTTCTTT
CASSLSQAENTEAFF
>TRBJ2-7|.|11|TRBV2|.
TGTGCCAGCAGTGGCTCCCGGGAGCAGTACTTC
CASSGSREQYF
>TRBJ2-7|TRBD2|20|TRBV6-4|many
TGTGCCACCCCCTCCTCTTCACTACTAGCGGGAGAACCTGGGGCCTACGAGCAGTACTTC
CATPSSSLLAGEPGAYEQYF
>TRBJ2-1|.|11|TRBV20-1|.
TGCAGTGCCCGACTAGTCAATGAGCAGTTCTTC
CSARLVNEQFF
>TRBJ1-2|.|15|TRBV14|.
TGTGCCAGCAGCCAATCGCGGGGCGCATACTATGGCTACACCTTC
CASSQSRGAYYGYTF